These T cell receptor beta chains were read from a single sample in a study of technical replicates of blood from a few donors. Only in-frame clones appear in the TCRdb table, and some are missing; sequencing was by immunoSEQ multiplex PCR. The sample lists 40,000 to 60,000 clones, around nine tenths occurring once. Sequencing input: PBMCs. The receptor source for this set is a human donor in good health. Some clones in this sample may be carry-over from other donors' samples. Each CDR3 is given with its conserved first and last residue. D genes are given only for firm matches. Not every row has a clone size; where given, it reads once, few, many or a size class.

v_call	j_call	clone_size	cdr3_length	d_call	cdr3_nt	cdr3_aa
TRBV7-8	TRBJ2-5	.	16	TRBD2	TGTGCCAGCAGCGCGGGAGGGAGGGCCCTTAGGGAGACCCAGTACTTC	CASSAGGRALRETQYF
TRBV7-9	TRBJ1-2	once	13	.	TGTGCCAGCAGCCTTCAGGGTGGCTATGGCTACACCTTC	CASSLQGGYGYTF
TRBV10-3	TRBJ2-7	.	14	.	TGTGCCATCAGTGAGTCCTCGGCAGGGTACGAGCAGTACTTC	CAISESSAGYEQYF
TRBV11-2	TRBJ2-7	.	13	TRBD2	TGTGCCAGCAGCTTAGGGACTAGTAGCGAGCAGTACTTC	CASSLGTSSEQYF
TRBV9	TRBJ2-7	.	18	TRBD2	TGTGCCAGCAGCGTAGCGGGTAGCGGGGGGGCGAATTCCTACGAGCAGTACTTC	CASSVAGSGGANSYEQYF
TRBV5-6	TRBJ1-3	.	16	.	TGTGCCAGCAGCTTGAGATTCGGGGGGCCTGGAAACACCATATATTTT	CASSLRFGGPGNTIYF
TRBV4-3	TRBJ1-2	.	16	.	TGCGCCAGCAGCCAAGATAGGGTTGGGCAGGGGTATGGCTACACCTTC	CASSQDRVGQGYGYTF
TRBV4-3	TRBJ2-1	.	13	.	TGCGCCAGCAGCCAAGATAGGGCAGGGTTGGCGTTCTTC	CASSQDRAGLAFF
TRBV7-2	TRBJ1-2	.	14	TRBD1	TGTGCCAGCAGCTTAGGGGGTGACAGGGGTGGCTACACCTTC	CASSLGGDRGGYTF
TRBV7-2	TRBJ2-2	.	16	.	TGTGCCAGCAGCGAACGAGGGACACTGAACACCGGGGAGCTGTTTTTT	CASSERGTLNTGELFF
TRBV7-8	TRBJ2-1	.	13	.	TGTGCCAGGGAGCGGAGCTCCTACAATGAGCAGTTCTTC	CARERSSYNEQFF
TRBV6-5	TRBJ2-1	.	14	.	TGTGCCAGCAGCTCACGCGGGGCATACAATGAGCAGTTCTTC	CASSSRGAYNEQFF
TRBV29-1	TRBJ2-7	.	15	TRBD2	TGCAGCGTTGAAACGGGACTAGCGGGATCCTACGAGCAGTACTTC	CSVETGLAGSYEQYF
TRBV27	TRBJ1-2	.	13	.	TGTGCCAGCAGTCTCCAGAGGAACTATGGCTACACCTTC	CASSLQRNYGYTF
TRBV30	TRBJ1-1	.	13	.	TGTGCCTGGTCTATCCAGGGAGGTGGTGAAGCTTTCTTT	CAWSIQGGGEAFF
TRBV12-5	TRBJ2-2	.	14	.	TGTGCTAGTGGTTTGGTCACGAACACCGGGGAGCTGTTTTTT	CASGLVTNTGELFF
TRBV6-5	TRBJ1-3	.	16	.	TGTGCCAGCAGTTACTCGTCTTTCCTCTCTGGAAACACCATATATTTT	CASSYSSFLSGNTIYF
TRBV19	TRBJ1-1	.	14	.	TGTGCCAGTAGTATAGGAGGGCAGAACACTGAAGCTTTCTTT	CASSIGGQNTEAFF
TRBV27	TRBJ2-7	.	14	TRBD2	TGTGCCAGCAGTTTACGCGGGAGCGGCCACGAGCAGTACTTC	CASSLRGSGHEQYF
TRBV6-1	TRBJ1-4	.	14	.	TGTGCCAGCAGTGAACTGTACAGGGATGAAAAACTGTTTTTT	CASSELYRDEKLFF
TRBV6-4	TRBJ2-3	.	13	.	TGTGCCAGCAGTGACCTTTCCACAGATACGCAGTATTTT	CASSDLSTDTQYF
TRBV5-6	TRBJ1-5	.	15	TRBD1	TGTGCCAGCAGCCCCTTCGGACAGGTCGGTCAGCCCCAGCATTTT	CASSPFGQVGQPQHF
TRBV4-3	TRBJ2-7	.	15	TRBD1	TGCGCCAGCAGCCAAGGGTGGCAGGGGGCTTACGAGCAGTACTTC	CASSQGWQGAYEQYF
TRBV6-4	TRBJ1-6	.	13	.	TGTGCCAGCAGTAGGAGGGCCAATTCACCCCTCCACTTT	CASSRRANSPLHF
TRBV6-5	TRBJ2-1	once	12	.	TGTGCCAGCAGTACCCCCGCGGGTGAGCAGTTCTTC	CASSTPAGEQFF
TRBV7-9	TRBJ2-7	.	12	.	TGTGCCAGCAGACGGGAAGCGGGTCCACCGCGTTTC	CASRREAGPPRF
TRBV2	TRBJ2-7	.	12	.	TGTGCCAGCCTACGGGAGTCCCACGAGCAGTACTTC	CASLRESHEQYF
TRBV9	TRBJ1-1	.	14	TRBD1	TGTGCCAGCAGCGCTGGGACAGTGAACACTGAAGCTTTCTTT	CASSAGTVNTEAFF
TRBV11-2	TRBJ2-7	.	15	TRBD2	TGTGCCAGCAGCTTTACCGGGACTAGCGTCGACGAGCAGTACTTC	CASSFTGTSVDEQYF
TRBV2	TRBJ2-5	.	15	TRBD2	TGTGCCAGCAGTGAACGGTTAGCGGGGGTGGAGACCCAGTACTTC	CASSERLAGVETQYF
TRBV10-3	TRBJ1-1	.	14	.	TGTGCCATCAGGGAGGGGGACAAGAACACTGAAGCTTTCTTT	CAIREGDKNTEAFF
TRBV19	TRBJ1-1	.	12	.	TGTGCCAGTAGTATCCCAGGGCTTGAAGCTTTCTTT	CASSIPGLEAFF
TRBV9	TRBJ1-2	.	15	.	TGTGCCAGCAGCGTAAGCAGGGGTTACAACTATGGCTACACCTTC	CASSVSRGYNYGYTF
TRBV7-2	TRBJ2-6	.	14	.	TGTGCCAGCAAATGGGAGTTCGGGGCCAACGTCCTGACTTTC	CASKWEFGANVLTF
TRBV4-3	TRBJ1-3	once	16	.	TGCGCCAGCAGCCAAGATCGTCGAGCATCTGGAAACACCATATATTTT	CASSQDRRASGNTIYF
TRBV2	TRBJ2-1	.	12	.	TGTGCCTCCCAGGGGTTGGGTAATGAGCAGTTCTTC	CASQGLGNEQFF
TRBV19	TRBJ2-1	.	15	TRBD2	TGTGCCAGTAGTATGACTAGCGGGGCCTACAATGAGCAGTTCTTC	CASSMTSGAYNEQFF
TRBV7-2	TRBJ1-1	.	15	.	TGTGCCAGCAGCTTAGTTCCACAAATGAACACTGAAGCTTTCTTT	CASSLVPQMNTEAFF
TRBV29-1	TRBJ2-7	.	12	.	TGCAGCGTTACAGGCAGTACCTACGAGCAGTACTTC	CSVTGSTYEQYF
TRBV2	TRBJ2-1	once	16	.	TGTGCCAGCAATCCCGTGGGGCGAGGAGCCTACAATGAGCAGTTCTTC	CASNPVGRGAYNEQFF
TRBV27	TRBJ2-3	.	15	TRBD2	TGTGCCAGCAGTTTAGACGGGAGGGCCGTAGATACGCAGTATTTT	CASSLDGRAVDTQYF
TRBV27	TRBJ1-5	.	12	.	TGTGCCAGCAGTTACCGTAGCGGGCCCCAGCATTTT	CASSYRSGPQHF
TRBV6-1	TRBJ1-1	.	16	.	TGTGCCAGCAGTGGAGGACTCCGACTCATGAACACTGAAGCTTTCTTT	CASSGGLRLMNTEAFF
TRBV13	TRBJ2-4	.	17	TRBD1	TGTGCCAGCAGCTTTCTGGGGACAGGAATAGCCAAAAACATTCAGTACTTC	CASSFLGTGIAKNIQYF
TRBV21-1	TRBJ2-7	.	15	.	TGTGCCAGCAGCTCAGCGGGAGGGAGTACCTCCGAGCAGTACTTC	CASSSAGGSTSEQYF
TRBV7-9	TRBJ2-7	.	14	.	TGTGCCAGCAGCCGGAGCTGGGAGACCTACGAGCAGTACTTC	CASSRSWETYEQYF
TRBV6-1	TRBJ1-1	.	13	.	TGTGCCAGCAGTGAAGTCAGGCGGGCTGAAGCTTTCTTT	CASSEVRRAEAFF
TRBV7-2	TRBJ2-7	.	14	.	TGTGCCAGCAGCTTAGTCGCTAGTAACTACGAGCAGTACTTC	CASSLVASNYEQYF
TRBV29-1	TRBJ1-3	.	15	.	TGCAGCGTTGACGGGGTGGAGCGCTCTGGAAACACCATATATTTT	CSVDGVERSGNTIYF
TRBV21-1	TRBJ1-2	.	13	.	TGTGCCAGCAGCAAAGGGGGGGACTATGGCTACACCTTC	CASSKGGDYGYTF
TRBV7-2	TRBJ1-4	.	14	.	TGTGCCAGCAGCTTATCCGCGGGTGGCGAAAAACTGTTTTTT	CASSLSAGGEKLFF
TRBV4-3	TRBJ1-6	.	15	.	TGCGCCAGCAGCCAAGATACGGGGATGGGGTCACCCCTCCACTTT	CASSQDTGMGSPLHF
TRBV5-1	TRBJ2-5	once	14	TRBD2	TGCGCCAGCAGCTTTACGGGGGGGATGGAGACCCAGTACTTC	CASSFTGGMETQYF